This record covers a single TCR beta chain. Only a few counts were recorded for this clonotype. The antigen it recognizes is unknown. Base qualities are not recorded, but no much larger clone differs from it by a single base. TCRdb records Illumina HiSeq 1500 as the sequencer. The raw public data were reprocessed by TCRdb itself: fastp quality trimming at Q25, MiXCR clonotype calling, in-frame beta chains only. Each CDR3 protein appears once, grouped with its most common genes and DNA. This sample has hundreds of thousands of distinct CDR3 sequences in its table, and roughly a third of those were observed once. In total, the top ten clones hold roughly an eighth of the sample. CDR1 and CDR2, per the germline V gene (reference sequence), are DFQATT and SNEGSKA. Including the terminal cysteine and phenylalanine, the CDR3 comprises 19 residues. Kept here is only the CDR3 DNA, which spans 57 bases and is read in frame from base 1. Clipping removes 0 bases from V and 1 base from J, with 9 as the unmatched junction base count.

The treatment or condition tag for this specimen amounts to: in vitro stimulation with specific CMV peptide epitopes to enrich CMV-specific T cells. This entry comes from a study of T cell repertoires in cytomegalovirus infection (dated by TCRdb to the late 2010s). For the wider study: Alongside well-studied HLA-B-restricted epitopes, the peptide stimulations were aimed at recently identified HLA-C-restricted CMV epitopes, whose presentation resists viral immunomodulation. Donor HLA type was relevant to the analysis, as public TCR beta signatures indicated carriage of CMV infection together with the matching HLA type.

General study outcomes and caveats: In both this cohort and an independent approximately 350-donor cohort, the cumulative frequency of public TCR beta family members distinguished carriers of CMV infection plus the relevant HLA type. In the ex vivo response, HLA-C-restricted CMV-specific TCR beta clonotypes were dominant, and in two of eight donors the single most frequent clonotype came from this HLA-C-restricted group.

The sequence is built from TRBV20-1 and TRBJ1-6; 10 central bases correspond to TRBD1. The receptor was isolated from a human donor in good health (CMV status not recorded). Some clones in this sample may be carry-over from other donors' samples. The specimen comprised cultured CD8+ T cells from PBMCs, sampled from culture after CMV antigen stimulation. This receptor carries the CDR3 CSARDIGQGGGSYNSPLHF. The nucleotide sequence is given as TGCAGTGCTAGAGATATTGGACAGGGGGGTGGGTCCTATAATTCACCCCTCCACTTT.